This T cell receptor (beta chain) was retrieved from a study of T cells expressing NK-cell markers. Study in general: Repertoire data for TCR beta were derived from sorted T cells (CD3+CD56+NKG2C+, CD3+CD56+NKG2C- and CD3+CD56-NKG2C+). Findings and limits, study-wide: One observes that, in several donors, these clonotypes were also the leading ones within the CD3+CD56-NKG2C+ fraction. A handful of donors had dominant NKG2C+ clonotypes that comprised roughly 1.0-7.5% of their CD8+ T cells.

CDR1 and CDR2 from the germline V gene are DFQATT and SNEGSKA (reference sequence). The CDR3 extends over 15 amino acids. Concerning this clonotype itself: The target antigen is unknown.

TCRdb re-called the 5' RACE reads and shows each CDR3 protein once, DNA omitted. Across about 430,000 distinct CDR3 sequences, the top ten clones capture over 1.1% of the sample. Specimen: blood T cells: a sorted CD56 or NKG2C T cell subset, CD4+ or CD8+ T cells, or bulk PBMC T cells (not recorded which). The clonotype originates from a woman aged 50 to 60 in good health. This chain uses TRBV20-1 with TRBJ2-5; TCRdb gives TRBD1 as the D gene, but with no DNA this cannot be confirmed. CDR3 amino acids: CSARDGIGGQETQYF.